The TCR beta chain under discussion was sequenced for a study of blood T cells in healthy people across ages. Healthy Caucasian individuals from Russia aged about 6 to 90 served as donors. J gave up 6 bases and V 3 bases, and 5 bases lay outside the gene matches. This CDR3 spans 14 amino acids. The germline gives CDR1 MNHNS, CDR2 SASEGT. Study-wide results and caveats: Strongly correlated with naive T cell percentage was TCR beta diversity. As age increased, TCR beta diversity per million T cells fell in a roughly linear fashion.

As to this clonotype: Its antigen remains unknown.

Then a second PCR, running roughly 6 to 12 cycles, was carried out with a sample-barcoded 5' primer and a J-beta primer mix. TCRdb re-called the 5' RACE reads with MiXCR, one entry per CDR3 protein. The sample yields 1.5 million to 1.8 million distinct CDR3 sequences, under 55% seen once. The gene calls are TRBV6-1 and TRBJ1-5, with 7 positions matching TRBD1. The sequenced material came from blood. This sequence originates from a young woman in good health. The CDR3 protein is CASSETGLAQPQHF. As DNA, the CDR3 is TGTGCCAGCAGTGAGACAGGGCTGGCTCAGCCCCAGCATTTT.